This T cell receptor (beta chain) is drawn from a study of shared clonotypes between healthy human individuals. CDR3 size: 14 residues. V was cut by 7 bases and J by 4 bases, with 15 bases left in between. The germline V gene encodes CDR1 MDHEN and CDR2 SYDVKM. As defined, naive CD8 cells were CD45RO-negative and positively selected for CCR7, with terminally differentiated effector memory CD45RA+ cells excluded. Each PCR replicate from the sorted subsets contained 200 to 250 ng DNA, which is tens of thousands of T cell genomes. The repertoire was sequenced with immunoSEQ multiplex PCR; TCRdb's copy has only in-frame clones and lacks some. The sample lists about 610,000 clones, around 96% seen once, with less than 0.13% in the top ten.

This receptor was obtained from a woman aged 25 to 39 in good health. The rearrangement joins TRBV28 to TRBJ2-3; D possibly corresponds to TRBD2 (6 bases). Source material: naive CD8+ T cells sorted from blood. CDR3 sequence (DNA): TGTGCCAGCAATTTGGGGGGAGAGGCAGATACGCAGTATTTT. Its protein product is CASNLGGEADTQYF. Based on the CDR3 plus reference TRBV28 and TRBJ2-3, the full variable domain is DVKVTQSSRYLVKRTGEKVFLECVQDMDHENMFWYRQDPGLGLRLIYFSYDVKMKEKGDIPEGYSVSREKKERFSLILESASTNQTSMYLCASNLGGEADTQYFGPGTRLTVL.